Listed below are T cell receptor beta chains from one sample, sequenced in a study of control samples from healthy donors and cancer patients. The repertoire was sequenced with immunoSEQ multiplex PCR; TCRdb's copy has only in-frame clones and lacks some. The sample consists of approximately 130,000 clones, around 87% of them appearing once. The specimen was blood. These receptors were taken from a man aged 40-55 years in good health. Each CDR3 is given without its conserved first and last residue. A D gene is named only where the DNA matches it firmly.

d_gene	v_gene	j_gene	CDR3aa
.	TRBV12-3/TRBV12-4	TRBJ1-6	ASSQQGNSPLH
.	TRBV5-8	TRBJ2-5	ASSLGGARGKTQY
TRBD1	TRBV30	TRBJ1-1	AWSGDRGYTEAF
.	TRBV6-6	TRBJ1-3	ASSYEPRHSGNTIY
TRBD2	TRBV7-3	TRBJ2-3	ASSFRTSGGLSTDTQY
.	TRBV5-1	TRBJ1-4	ASSPALGGLEKLF
.	TRBV11-3	TRBJ2-7	ASRLDPYEQY
TRBD2	TRBV5-4	TRBJ2-1	ASRRGTSGDEQF
.	TRBV11-3	TRBJ1-4	ASSIRSNLGEKLF
.	TRBV9	TRBJ2-2	ASTRRGARSTGELF
TRBD1	TRBV7-2	TRBJ2-1	ASSSAGGPGTGHFFEQF
TRBD1	TRBV6-6	TRBJ2-7	ASRPGQGGKYYEQY
TRBD2	TRBV10-3	TRBJ2-3	AISDSSGGPTDTQY
TRBD1	TRBV12-5	TRBJ2-2	ASGLGQGAFGELF
TRBD1	TRBV12-3/TRBV12-4	TRBJ1-1	ASSFYRDRAAF
TRBD1	TRBV11-3	TRBJ1-1	ASSFSSGTVAF
.	TRBV11-1	TRBJ1-2	ASSGGGDGYT
TRBD1	TRBV6-6	TRBJ2-5	ASSSGTGKTQY
.	TRBV7-2	TRBJ2-1	ASSVVSGLYNEQF
.	TRBV21-1	TRBJ2-5	ASSKALPELGARETQY
.	TRBV27	TRBJ2-7	ASSPYPPQGSYEQY
TRBD2	TRBV10-2	TRBJ2-7	ASILAGGGEQY
TRBD1	TRBV19	TRBJ1-4	ASILRQGAGNEKLF
.	TRBV10-3	TRBJ1-2	AISDDGGPLGYT
TRBD1	TRBV18	TRBJ1-5	ASSPAGTGVSQPQH
.	TRBV5-6	TRBJ1-4	ASSLGTGHTVNGKLF
.	TRBV18	TRBJ2-1	ASSRGPYNEQF
.	TRBV6-2/TRBV6-3	TRBJ1-2	ASSPYTYGYT
.	TRBV7-6	TRBJ1-4	ASSSGPTNEKLF
TRBD1	TRBV5-1	TRBJ1-1	ASSLQGAGYTEAF
TRBD2	TRBV6-5	TRBJ2-5	ASAGLAGGQETQY
TRBD2	TRBV11-2	TRBJ2-3	ASSPLAGGSHRNTQY
TRBD1	TRBV7-2	TRBJ2-7	ASSSRDRSYEQY
.	TRBV7-9	TRBJ2-1	ASSLGASDEQF
TRBD1	TRBV14	TRBJ1-6	ASSHTGQGARNSPLH
TRBD2	TRBV19	TRBJ2-2	ASSTREVTGELF
TRBD1	TRBV19	TRBJ1-5	ASSTSGTVYSNQPQH
.	TRBV10-3	TRBJ1-1	AISDYGGTEAF
.	TRBV6-5	TRBJ2-7	ASSSRPGLKRHEQY